This TCR beta chain was sequenced for a study of breast tumors, draining lymph nodes, adjacent tissues. Points from the study as a whole: Luminal-like breast cancer showed significantly higher tumor–nontumor repertoire similarity than basal-like. That most tumor T cells come from lymph nodes remained unproven. The data were judged consistent with most tumor T cells coming from lymph node and expanding in tumor. Compared with lymph nodes, tumors were less diverse; compared with nontumor tissue, more.

This CDR3 has 15 amino acids. From germline, CDR1 is LNHDA and CDR2 SQIVND (reference sequence). This clonotype was found a few times. Its specificity is unknown. A much larger clone differs from this one at a single base, so this may be a read error. Samples came from axillary lymph nodes draining the breast cancer. TCRdb re-analysed the multiplex PCR reads in MiXCR, keeping a single row per CDR3 protein. The sample holds about 130,000 distinct CDR3 sequences, approximately 20% seen once. This sequence joins TRBV19 and TRBJ1-6, with TRBD1 matching over 9 bases. The receptor was derived from a female donor with breast cancer. Some clones in this sample may be carry-over from other donors' samples. Sequenced material: axillary lymph node tissue. CDR3 coding DNA: TGTGCCAGTAGTACGGACAGGGGAGGTAATTCACCCCTCTACTTT. Residues: CASSTDRGGNSPLYF.